This TCR beta chain is from a study of shared clonotypes between healthy human individuals. About 30,000 T cell genomes, or 200 ng DNA, went into the sorted-subset replicate PCRs. Only in-frame clones appear in the TCRdb table, and some are missing; sequencing was by immunoSEQ multiplex PCR. The table has about 2 million clones, roughly 96% seen once. On this clone: Its cognate antigen is unknown.

The study, taken as a whole, reports: Despite large depth, rarefaction showed incomplete sorted-subset sequencing. Against clonotypes common to all four donors, non-shared ones had lower generation probabilities.

Germline V gives CDR1 KGHSH, CDR2 LQKENI. The V and J ends lost 3 bases and 3 bases, in that order; junction bases with no gene match: 7. The CDR3 is 15 amino acids. The TCR originated in a man younger than 35 in good health. The chain couples TRBV18 to TRBJ2-7, with 8 nucleotides matching TRBD1. Sequencing input: naive CD4+ T cells sorted from blood. Subset reported: CD45RA+ positively selected. CDR3 sequence: CASSPQGANYYEQYF. The CDR3 bases are TGTGCCAGCTCACCCCAGGGGGCGAATTACTACGAGCAGTACTTC.